Below, one T cell receptor (beta chain) is given with its context. This receptor's antigen is unknown. No base quality information exists; no much larger clone differs at one position. For CDR1 and CDR2, the germline V gene lists SGHRS and YFSETQ. From its cysteine to its phenylalanine, the CDR3 spans 16 amino acids. The kept DNA is CDR3 alone, 48 bases in frame from the first base. Cut back by 0 bases and 3 bases, the V and J ends lie 14 bases apart. This sample was included in a study of blood T cells in healthy people across ages (dated by TCRdb to the mid-2010s). For the study in its entirety: In model experiments, template switching captured roughly one uniquely barcoded TCR beta cDNA molecule for every two T cells. The study measured age-related changes in TCR beta repertoire diversity using deep sequencing normalized with unique cDNA molecular identifiers. The donors were split into four age groups: young (average 16 years), middle-aged (around 40), aged (roughly 68) and long-lived (approximately 80). To avoid experimental bias, donors of different ages were randomly spread across the sequencing lanes. The study analyzed two additional independent replicas of 1 million unique cDNA reads from the same blood draw for two donors, one aged 18 to 30 and one aged 80 or older.

The donors were a few dozen Caucasian individuals from Russia, aged roughly 6 to 100 years, who were systemically healthy. Each donor gave ten milliliters of peripheral blood, collected into EDTA-treated Vacutainer tubes. Ficoll-Paque density-gradient centrifugation was used to isolate PBMCs, with at least 6 million obtained per sample. Total RNA, at least 5 micrograms per sample, was extracted from PBMCs with Trizol reagent. The percentages of naive CD45RAhigh/CD27high T cells were determined by flow cytometry on a PBMC aliquot from every donor. General conclusions and limits of the study: Bulk unsorted PBMC profiling prevented conclusive comparison of naive and antigen-experienced compartments. The CMV infection status of donors was not known, potentially confounding age-related changes in expanded clonotypes. Estimates of total diversity based on one million sequenced T cells were considered lower bounds and underestimates. The long-lived group showed more naive CD4+ T cells, fewer expanded clones and increased TCR diversity than the aged group, suggesting age selection. There was a strong correlation between observed TCR beta diversity and the percentage of naive T cells measured by flow cytometry. Observed TCR beta diversity per million T cells fell roughly linearly with age, and a significant reduction was already apparent by age about 43.

The library was produced with 5' RACE. Sequenced on an Illumina HiSeq 2500. A second 7 to 11 cycle PCR used a sample-barcoded 5' primer and a J-beta primer mix. A unique molecular identifier was introduced onto each TCR beta cDNA molecule by a template-switch 5' adaptor carrying 12 random nucleotides. Each sample yielded at least 2.5 million CDR3-containing paired-end reads. First-strand cDNA synthesis was performed from all RNA using the Mint cDNA synthesis kit, with priming by a TRBC-specific oligonucleotide. Following uracil-DNA glycosylase treatment, a first 18-cycle PCR with universal primers M1SS and BC2_uni_R was performed on all cDNA. The study's processing was this. Each sample was normalized by randomly selecting 1 million high-quality reads, each carrying a distinct molecular identifier. Instead of being binned into consensus sequences, reads with shared molecular identifiers were discarded. MiTCR, with a Q25 quality threshold and the strictest error-elimination algorithm, was used for CDR3 identification, clonotype clustering and error correction. A nonparametric unseen species model using Euler transformation provided a lower-bound estimate of total TCR beta diversity. TCRdb reprocessing: public reads trimmed at Q25 with fastp, clones called with MiXCR, in-frame beta chains kept. Each entry merges the rows of one CDR3 protein and shows their most common DNA and genes. The V and J calls and clone size are TCRdb's, not the authors'. Present in this sample are 850,000 to 1,000,000 distinct CDR3 sequences, around 48% of which were seen just once. 13% of the sample rests with the top ten.

The chain is encoded by TRBV5-1 joined to TRBJ2-3; perhaps TRBD1 is the D gene, with 6 bases matching. Sequencing input: blood. This TCR was sampled from a man aged 30 to 45 in good health. The bases are TGCGCCAGCAGCTTGGGGGATGGCACAGGGACAGATACGCAGTATTTT. It codes for CASSLGDGTGTDTQYF.